A single sample is the source of the 21 T cell receptor beta chains below, sequenced in a study of molecular identifiers for immune sequencing clone quantification (dated 2018 in TCRdb). The library was generated by PCR. The listed sequencing device is NextSeq 500. TCRdb took the public reads, trimmed them with fastp at Q25, ran MiXCR for clone calling and kept in-frame beta chains. Rows are unified per CDR3 protein, each entry keeping the most common DNA and genes. For this sample the table gives hundreds of thousands of distinct CDR3 sequences, of which approximately 24% were detected only once. About 0.84% of the sample lies in the top ten. Sequenced input: naive CD8+ T cells from blood, with Jurkat cell RNA spiked in. The cell subset or site label here, explained by the study, means: FACS-sorted CD8+CD4-CCR7+CD45RA+ naive T cells. These receptors all come from a human donor in good health. Some libraries in this study had Jurkat cell RNA spiked in.

The rearrangement links TRBV15 to TRBJ2-6; 8 bases align to TRBD1. The CDR3 sequence is 18 residues long. Unmatched junction bases numbered 9, after V lost 5 bases and J lost 0 bases. Germline assignment: CDR1 LNHNV and CDR2 YYDKDF (reference sequence). The CDR3 DNA is TGTGCCACCAGCGGGGTCAGGGGGCAGAGCTCTGGGGCCAACGTCCTGACTTTC. Its translation is CATSGVRGQSSGANVLTF.

In regard to this clonotype: It may be a read error: a sequence one base away is much more abundant. The rearrangement uses TRBV7-9 and TRBJ2-2; D is unresolved. The CDR3 is 15 amino acids. Looked up from germline, CDR1 is SEHNR and CDR2 is FQNEAQ (reference sequence). The CDR3 region has the DNA TGTGCCAGCAGCTTAGCGGAGAAGAACCCCGGGGAGCTGTTTTTT. Encoded protein: CASSLAEKNPGELFF.

In this sample, this clonotype turned up many times. V and J are TRBV12-3 or TRBV12-4 and TRBJ2-3; no firm D call. The V gene lost 1 base and the J gene lost 2 bases, with 7 bases spanning the gap. The CDR3 spans 14 residues. The CDR3 sequence: CASSLGAFTDTQYF. As DNA, the CDR3 is TGTGCCAGCAGTTTAGGAGCCTTCACAGATACGCAGTATTTT.

This clonotype was detected many times. This sequence joins TRBV19 and TRBJ2-3; 9 nucleotides agree with TRBD2. The germline CDR1 and CDR2 sequences are LNHDA and SQIVND (reference sequence). Trimming removed 4 bases from V and 1 base from J; junction bases left unmatched: 3. This CDR3 is built from 15 residues. The CDR3 loop is CASSTRLAGTDTQYF. The DNA of the CDR3 is TGTGCCAGTAGTACCAGACTAGCGGGCACAGATACGCAGTATTTT.

This chain uses TRBV27 with TRBJ1-6; 7 nucleotides line up with TRBD1. The length of the CDR3 is 13 residues. J lost 8 bases, V lost 7 bases, and 5 bases had no gene match. Per the germline V gene, CDR1 is MNHEY and CDR2 is SMNVEV (reference sequence). The CDR3 loop is CASKEGAYSPLHF. CDR3 in DNA: TGTGCCAGCAAGGAGGGGGCGTATTCACCCCTCCACTTT.

V gene TRBV27 combines with J gene TRBJ1-1; tentatively, D is TRBD1 (6 bases). The CDR3 covers 15 residues. Trimming removed 7 bases from V and 3 bases from J, with 18 bases in between. The germline gives CDR1 MNHEY, CDR2 SMNVEV (reference sequence). The CDR3 nucleotides are TGTGCCAGCACCCCGGCGGGGGCATTGGACACTGAAGCTTTCTTT. Protein sequence: CASTPAGALDTEAFF.

This clonotype occurred a few times. This chain links TRBV7-2 with TRBJ2-1, with D possibly being TRBD2 (5 bases). CDR1 SGHTA and CDR2 FQGNSA come from the germline V gene. The CDR3 spans 17 residues. Trimming took off 4 bases at V and 0 bases at J, with 16 bases between the two ends. The CDR3 DNA reads as TGTGCCAGCAGCTCAGACTACCCCAGTACCTCCTACAATGAGCAGTTCTTC. Translated: CASSSDYPSTSYNEQFF.

In its sample, this clonotype was seen a few times. The chain combines TRBV13 with TRBJ1-1, with D perhaps TRBD1 (6 bases). Trimming removed 2 bases at V and 1 base at J, with 17 bases between. The length of the CDR3 is 17 residues. In germline, CDR1 is PRHDT, CDR2 FYEKMQ (reference sequence). This chain's CDR3 is CASSLRQGTNGNTEAFF. DNA for the CDR3: TGTGCCAGCAGCTTACGGCAGGGGACGAATGGGAACACTGAAGCTTTCTTT. The full variable domain, completed using reference TRBV13 and TRBJ1-1, is AAGVIQSPRHLIKEKRETATLKCYPIPRHDTVYWYQQGPGQDPQFLISFYEKMQSDKGSIPDRFSAQQFSDYHSELNMSSLELGDSALYFCASSLRQGTNGNTEAFFGQGTRLTVV.

The sample holds many counts of this clonotype. The chain employs TRBV5-4 and TRBJ2-7; no reliable D call. The CDR3 has 12 residues. The germline V gene encodes CDR1 SGHNT and CDR2 YYREEE (reference sequence). Deletions cut 1 base from V and 7 bases from J, with 9 bases between. CDR3 nucleotides: TGTGCCAGCAGCTTGTTTGTGGGGGAGCAGTACTTC. It translates to CASSLFVGEQYF.

To note about this clonotype: This CDR3 is missing its conserved last phenylalanine or tryptophan, likely due to a read error. CDR3 DNA sequence: TGTGCCAGCAGCGTAGTTGGACTAGCGGGATACAATGAGCAGTTCCTC. Its translation is CASSVVGLAGYNEQFL. The chain carries TRBV9 and TRBJ2-1, with 12 positions matching TRBD2. The germline V gene has CDR1 SGDLS and CDR2 YYNGEE. The CDR3 is made up of 16 amino acids. V was clipped by 0 bases and J by 4 bases; unmatched bases: 2.

This chain joins TRBV2 and TRBJ1-2; weak D call: TRBD1 (6 bases). The CDR3 contains 15 residues. Trimming removed 6 bases at V and 1 base at J, with 15 bases between. The germline CDR1 and CDR2 sequences are SNHLY and FYNNEI. The DNA of the CDR3 is TGTGCCAGCAGGGACAGTCGGACAGATAACTATGGCTACACCTTC. Its protein product is CASRDSRTDNYGYTF.

The sample holds many counts of this clonotype. The J gene is TRBJ2-5, the V gene TRBV28, with D perhaps given as TRBD1 or TRBD2 (5 bases each). CDR3 length: 14 amino acids. V lost 3 bases and J 1 base, leaving 9 bases between the germline ends. Germline V gene sequence: CDR1 MDHEN, CDR2 SYDVKM. The DNA of the CDR3 is TGTGCCAGCAGTTTGTCGGGGACCCAAGAGACCCAGTACTTC. Encoded protein: CASSLSGTQETQYF.

This clonotype has a handful of counts. This chain joins TRBV20-1 and TRBJ2-1; 8 bases map to TRBD2. In germline, CDR1 is DFQATT, CDR2 SNEGSKA (reference sequence). The CDR3 runs to 14 residues. V shed 5 bases, J shed 0 bases, and the junction held 3 bases outside the gene matches. As DNA, the CDR3 is TGCAGTGCTCAACTAGCGGCCTCCTACAATGAGCAGTTCTTC. As protein: CSAQLAASYNEQFF.

This rearrangement joins TRBV4-1 to TRBJ1-6; no clear D. V was pared by 0 bases and J by 4 bases, with 10 bases between. The germline V gene encodes CDR1 MGHRA and CDR2 YSYEKL. The CDR3 has 16 amino acids. CDR3 region: CASSQDPLPYNSPLHF. The CDR3, as DNA: TGCGCCAGCAGCCAAGATCCCCTCCCATATAATTCACCCCTCCACTTT.

For this clonotype: One junction end does not reproduce the germline sequence, and a read error may be involved. This rearrangement joins TRBV4-1 to TRBJ2-7; D is uncertain. Germline V gene sequence: CDR1 MGHRA, CDR2 YSYEKL. This CDR3 has 14 residues. CDR3 nucleotide sequence: TGCGCCAGCAGCCCCCCGACCAGCTCCTACGAGCGGTACTTC. This sequence encodes CASSPPTSSYERYF.

Written as DNA, the CDR3 is TGTGCCAGTCCTTTCGGGGTAGAGAACGAGCAGTACTTC. This encodes CASPFGVENEQYF. This chain links TRBV19 with TRBJ2-7, with D perhaps TRBD2 (5 bases). The CDR3 consists of 13 residues. V lost 8 bases and J lost 5, with 16 bases in between. Germline CDR1 LNHDA, CDR2 SQIVND (reference sequence).

This clonotype appeared many times. CDR3 amino acids: CASSDGDTEAFF. For the CDR3, the DNA is TGTGCCAGCAGTGACGGGGACACTGAAGCTTTCTTT. The chain couples TRBV6-1 to TRBJ1-1; D unclear. CDR1 is MNHNS, CDR2 SASEGT, per germline. The CDR3 consists of 12 residues. V lost 3 bases, J lost 3 bases, and 5 bases lay in between.

The chain is built from TRBV11-2 and TRBJ2-3; 7 positions agree with TRBD2. This CDR3 is 15 amino acids long. Germline CDR1 is SGHAT and CDR2 is FQNNGV. V lost 2 bases to trimming and J lost 3 bases; unmatched junction nucleotides: 5. DNA for the CDR3: TGTGCCAGCAGCTTACTGGGGGGGATGACAGATACGCAGTATTTT. Its translation: CASSLLGGMTDTQYF.

Concerning this clonotype itself: This may be a read error, as it is one base from a much larger clone. The chain is built from TRBV4-1 and TRBJ2-7; TRBD1 might be the D (6 bases). Deletions cut 0 bases from V and 4 bases from J, with 16 bases between. The CDR3 has 16 amino acids. The V gene's germline CDR1 is MGHRA and CDR2 YSYEKL. The DNA for the CDR3 is TGCGCCAGCAGCCAAGATAAAGAACAGGGTCATTACGAGCAGTACTTC. Its translation is CASSQDKEQGHYEQYF.

V is TRBV21-1 and J is TRBJ1-5. TRBV21-1 is classified as a pseudogene. This CDR3 has 16 amino acids. The CDR3 nucleotides read TGTGCCAGCAGCAAAAGGGGATTGAATAGCAATCAGCCCCAGCATTTT. It yields the protein CASSKRGLNSNQPQHF.

The chain links TRBV7-6 to TRBJ2-7; TRBD2 matches 7 bases. This CDR3 spans 15 amino acids. Germline V gene lookup returns CDR1 SGHVS and CDR2 FNYEAQ. V dropped 5 bases and J dropped 2; count of bases not matched to a gene: 9. CDR3: CASSATRRGAYEQYF. In nucleotides, the CDR3 is TGTGCCAGCAGCGCAACCCGACGGGGGGCCTACGAGCAGTACTTC.